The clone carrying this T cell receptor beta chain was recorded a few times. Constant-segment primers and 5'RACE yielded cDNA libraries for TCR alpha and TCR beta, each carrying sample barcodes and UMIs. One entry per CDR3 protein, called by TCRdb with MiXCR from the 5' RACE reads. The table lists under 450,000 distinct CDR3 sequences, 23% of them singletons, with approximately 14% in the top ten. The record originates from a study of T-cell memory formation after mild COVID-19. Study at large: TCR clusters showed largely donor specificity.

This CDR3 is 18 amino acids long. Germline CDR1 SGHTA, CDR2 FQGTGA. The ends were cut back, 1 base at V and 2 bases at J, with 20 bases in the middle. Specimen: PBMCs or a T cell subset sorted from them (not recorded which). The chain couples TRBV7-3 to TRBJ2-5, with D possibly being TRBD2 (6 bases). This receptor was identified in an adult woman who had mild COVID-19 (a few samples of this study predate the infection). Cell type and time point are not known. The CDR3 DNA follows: TGTGCCAGCAGCTTAAGCGGCGGGACCTCACAGAGACAAGAGACCCAGTACTTC. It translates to CASSLSGGTSQRQETQYF.